These T cell receptor beta chains were read from a single sample in a study of blood T cell repertoires in COVID-19. Measured with immunoSEQ multiplex PCR; TCRdb has only the in-frame clones, and not every one. The sample holds just over 650,000 clones, 80% to 90% seen once. Material for sequencing was peripheral blood. Receptor source: a young woman with acute or convalescent COVID-19. The CDR3 runs from the conserved cysteine through the conserved F or W. The D gene is left open where the match is weak. Expanded clones are given a class, and other clones once, few, many or no size at all.

j_gene	v_gene	abundance	d_gene	CDR3aa	CDR3nt
TRBJ2-3	TRBV6-4	.	.	CASSDSKTGGLDTQYF	TGTGCCAGCAGTGACTCGAAGACTGGCGGCCTTGATACGCAGTATTTT
TRBJ1-5	TRBV6-2/TRBV6-3	many	TRBD1	CASSRGGQYHQPQHF	TGTGCCAGCAGTCGAGGGGGACAGTACCATCAGCCCCAGCATTTT
TRBJ2-7	TRBV28	.	TRBD1	CASSSDRGDEQYF	TGTGCCAGCAGTTCCGACAGGGGTGACGAGCAGTACTTC
TRBJ2-4	TRBV7-2	.	.	CASSLAGGGNIQYF	TGTGCCAGCAGCTTAGCGGGGGGAGGAAACATTCAGTACTTC
TRBJ2-5	TRBV12-3/TRBV12-4	.	.	CASSLPLETQYF	TGTGCCAGCAGTCTCCCCCTCGAGACCCAGTACTTC
TRBJ1-1	TRBV5-1	.	.	CASNRGKVSTEAFF	TGCGCCAGCAACCGGGGGAAGGTATCGACTGAAGCTTTCTTT
TRBJ1-2	TRBV5-1	.	TRBD1	CASSSTGGYNGYTF	TGCGCCAGCAGCAGTACAGGGGGGTATAATGGCTACACCTTC
TRBJ2-3	TRBV7-9	.	TRBD2	CASSLGLAGVADTQYF	TGTGCCAGCAGCTTAGGGCTAGCGGGGGTAGCAGATACGCAGTATTTT
TRBJ2-7	TRBV7-9	.	TRBD1	CASSLRSGGAYEQYF	TGTGCCAGCAGCTTAAGGTCAGGGGGCGCGTACGAGCAGTACTTC
TRBJ1-2	TRBV5-6	.	.	CASSTDSYGYTF	TGTGCCAGCAGCACTGACAGCTATGGCTACACCTTC
TRBJ1-2	TRBV24-1	.	.	CAPPGSGDGYTF	TGTGCCCCCCCTGGATCAGGGGATGGCTACACCTTC
TRBJ2-3	TRBV7-2	.	TRBD2	CASILSGGPADTQYF	TGTGCCAGCATTCTTAGCGGGGGGCCGGCAGATACGCAGTATTTT
TRBJ2-2	TRBV20-1	.	.	CSASNRPDIGELFF	TGCAGTGCTAGTAACCGGCCTGACATCGGGGAGCTGTTTTTT
TRBJ1-6	TRBV27	.	.	CASSSINSGRGSNSPLHF	TGTGCCAGCAGTTCAATTAACTCGGGAAGGGGGAGTAATTCACCCCTCCACTTT
TRBJ1-3	TRBV29-1	.	TRBD1	CSVEDGEGQAGNTIYF	TGCAGCGTTGAAGATGGCGAGGGACAGGCTGGAAACACCATATATTTT
TRBJ2-7	TRBV4-3	once	.	CASSLIRGAGYEQYF	TGCGCCAGCAGCCTGATCCGGGGGGCGGGCTACGAGCAGTACTTC
TRBJ1-2	TRBV4-1	.	.	CASSRQGGDGYTF	TGCGCCAGCAGCCGCCAGGGAGGTGATGGCTACACCTTC
TRBJ1-4	TRBV6-6	few	TRBD1	CATTEAPGQVAEKLFF	TGTGCCACCACAGAAGCCCCGGGACAGGTGGCTGAAAAACTGTTTTTT
TRBJ1-3	TRBV19	once	.	CASATGTTAGNTIYF	TGTGCCAGTGCGACCGGGACAACTGCTGGAAACACCATATATTTT
TRBJ1-6	TRBV5-1	.	TRBD1	CASSFRQGAKGPLHF	TGCGCCAGCAGCTTTCGACAGGGAGCAAAAGGACCCCTCCACTTT
TRBJ2-5	TRBV10-1	.	.	CASGDGGGSLQETQYF	TGCGCCAGCGGCGATGGCGGAGGATCCCTACAAGAGACCCAGTACTTC
TRBJ2-5	TRBV3-1/TRBV3-2	.	TRBD2	CASSPPAGGPETQYF	TGTGCCAGCAGCCCCCCGGCGGGGGGGCCCGAGACCCAGTACTTC
TRBJ2-5	TRBV3-1/TRBV3-2	.	.	CASSRRLATQYF	TGTGCCAGCAGCCGCAGGCTAGCGACCCAGTACTTC
TRBJ1-5	TRBV24-1	.	TRBD1	CATSVGTGSPTSNQPQHF	TGTGCCACCAGTGTCGGGACAGGGAGCCCCACTAGCAATCAGCCCCAGCATTTT
TRBJ1-4	TRBV12-3/TRBV12-4	.	.	CASSSTDEKLFF	TGTGCCAGCAGTTCGACAGATGAAAAACTGTTTTTT
TRBJ1-1	TRBV19	.	.	CASSQMPGLQGEAFF	TGTGCCAGTAGCCAAATGCCAGGCCTGCAGGGTGAAGCTTTCTTT
TRBJ1-3	TRBV10-3	.	TRBD1	CAIRMGDSSGNTIYF	TGTGCCATCAGGATGGGGGACAGTTCTGGAAACACCATATATTTT
TRBJ1-3	TRBV24-1	.	.	CATSVRQVGNTIYF	TGTGCCACCAGCGTAAGACAGGTAGGAAACACCATATATTTT